What follows are 14 T cell receptor beta chains derived from one specimen sequenced in a study of cytomegalovirus exposure and HLA in healthy donors. In the PCR, 60 Vbeta and 13 Jbeta primers were used. Profiled with immunoSEQ multiplex PCR; TCRdb holds only in-frame clones, not every one. The sample carries 110,000 to 150,000 clones, around 80% recorded once. Sequences were obtained from PBMCs. The receptor source for this set is a boy aged 2 to 10 in good health and CMV-seronegative.

The gene calls are TRBV6-1 and TRBJ2-7; D perhaps matches TRBD1 (5 bases). Germline V gene sequence: CDR1 MNHNS, CDR2 SASEGT. V lost 9 bases to trimming and J lost 0 bases, with 12 bases between them. The CDR3 covers 13 residues. CDR3: CASRRGASYEQYF. As DNA, the CDR3 is TGTGCCAGTCGAAGGGGCGCCTCCTACGAGCAGTACTTC.

The chain recombines TRBV7-9 with TRBJ1-1, with TRBD1 matching over 7 bases. The CDR3 extends over 17 amino acids. Germline V gene lookup returns CDR1 SEHNR and CDR2 FQNEAQ (reference sequence). V lost 1 base to trimming and J lost 0 bases; unmatched junction nucleotides: 8. CDR3 sequence: CASSLGGGIGMNTEAFF. The CDR3 coding sequence is TGTGCCAGCAGCTTAGGAGGGGGCATAGGAATGAACACTGAAGCTTTCTTT.

This chain joins TRBV19 and TRBJ1-5, with D possibly matching TRBD1 (5 bases). Between the trimmed V and J ends, which lost 5 bases and 1 base, there was a span of 6 bases. The CDR3 runs to 13 residues. Germline CDR1 is LNHDA and CDR2 is SQIVND (reference sequence). The CDR3 is CASSRGSNQPQHF. DNA for the CDR3: TGTGCCAGTAGTCGGGGGAGCAATCAGCCCCAGCATTTT. Supplemented by reference TRBV19 and TRBJ1-5, the full variable domain reads DGGITQSPKYLFRKEGQNVTLSCEQNLNHDAMYWYRQDPGQGLRLIYYSQIVNDFQKGDIAEGYSVSREKKESFPLTVTSAQKNPTAFYLCASSRGSNQPQHFGDGTRLSIL.

The V and J genes are TRBV23-1 and TRBJ1-2; D is ambiguous. TRBV23-1 is filed as an ORF, its function uncertain. The germline V and J ends were trimmed by 7 bases and 1 base, with 13 bases remaining between them. The CDR3 is 14 amino acids. The CDR3 is CASTPQQSNYGYTF. The CDR3 coding sequence is TGCGCCAGCACGCCCCAACAGAGTAACTATGGCTACACCTTC.

The chain couples TRBV6-6 to TRBJ1-1, with unresolved D. The CDR3 covers 14 residues. Trimming removed 3 bases at V and 0 bases at J, with 8 bases between. Germline lookup yields CDR1 MNHNY and CDR2 SVGAGI (reference sequence). CDR3 protein: CASSYAEVNTEAFF. The CDR3 nucleotides read TGTGCCAGCAGTTATGCAGAGGTGAACACTGAAGCTTTCTTT.

In DNA, the CDR3 is TGTGCCAGCAGCCATCCGCTCGGGGTGGACAATCAGCCCCAGCATTTT. Encoded protein: CASSHPLGVDNQPQHF. This chain connects TRBV5-8 to TRBJ1-5; D is unclear. Trimming left V 4 bases short and J 3 bases short, with 17 bases between. Germline V CDR1 and CDR2: SGHTS, YDEGEE. This CDR3 is 16 amino acids long.

With regard to this clone: The junction shows a germline mismatch at one end, possibly a read error. J is TRBJ2-7 and V is TRBV7-9, with 11 bases identical to TRBD2. The CDR3 contains 16 residues. Germline V gene lookup returns CDR1 SEHNR and CDR2 FQNEAQ (reference sequence). In DNA, the CDR3 is TGTTCCAGCAGCTCCGTTACTAGCGGGAGCTCCTACGAGCAGTACTTC. Translating it yields CSSSSVTSGSSYEQYF. The whole variable domain, filled in from reference TRBV7-9 and TRBJ2-7, reads DTGVSQNPRHKITKRGQNVTFRCDPISEHNRLYWYRQTLGQGPEFLTYFQNEAQLEKSRLLSDRFSAERPKGSFSTLEIQRTEQGDSAMYLCSSSSVTSGSSYEQYFGPGTRLTVT.

The chain combines TRBV25-1 with TRBJ2-7; 9 bases match TRBD2. V lost 5 bases to trimming and J lost 0 bases; unmatched junction nucleotides: 5. The CDR3 spans 15 residues. CDR1 MGHDK and CDR2 SYGVNS come from the germline V gene. The CDR3 nucleotides are TGTGCCAGCAGTCCCCAGCGGGGGGCCTCCTACGAGCAGTACTTC. Translating it yields CASSPQRGASYEQYF.

The V gene is TRBV7-8, the J gene TRBJ2-7; tentative D call: TRBD1 (5 bases). The CDR3 covers 13 residues. Germline lookup yields CDR1 SGHVS and CDR2 FQNEAQ. The V end was cut by 4 bases, the J end by 4 bases, with 11 bases between. CDR3 sequence: CASSSSGKYEQYF. The CDR3 DNA reads TGTGCCAGCAGCTCGTCAGGGAAATACGAGCAGTACTTC.

This sequence joins TRBV4-3 and TRBJ2-3, with 7 bases matching TRBD1. The CDR3 has 16 residues. The germline V gene has CDR1 LGHNA and CDR2 YSLEER. J was trimmed by 6 bases and V by 5 bases; bases with no gene match: 14. The CDR3 DNA sequence: TGCGCCAGCAGCTGGGCACAGGGGCCCGATACGGATACGCAGTATTTT. This codes for CASSWAQGPDTDTQYF.

The chain employs TRBV2 and TRBJ2-7; tentative D call: TRBD1 (5 bases). Per the germline V gene, CDR1 is SNHLY and CDR2 is FYNNEI. The CDR3 sequence is 14 residues long. Trimming pared 1 base from V and 4 bases from J, leaving 11 bases between. The CDR3 nucleotides read TGTGCCAGCAGTGAAGAGACAGTAGGTTACGAGCAGTACTTC. Amino acids: CASSEETVGYEQYF.

V usage is TRBV7-6 and J usage is TRBJ2-7, with D possibly TRBD2 on 6 matching bases. The CDR3 has 15 residues. Germline CDR1 reads SGHVS; CDR2 reads FNYEAQ. The V end was cut by 6 bases, the J end by 2 bases, with 17 bases between. The CDR3 region is CASSQNAAGTYEQYF. For the CDR3, the DNA is TGTGCCAGCAGTCAAAACGCGGCGGGAACCTACGAGCAGTACTTC.

CDR3 residues: CASSSSLSPSTDTQYF. The CDR3 DNA follows: TGTGCCAGCAGCTCCTCACTGAGCCCTAGCACAGATACGCAGTATTTT. The chain has TRBV7-8 and TRBJ2-3; D gene unclear. With 4 bases removed from V and 0 bases from J, the gap between germline ends came to 14 bases. CDR1 SGHVS and CDR2 FQNEAQ come from the germline V gene. There are 16 residues in the CDR3.

The chain is built from TRBV5-6 and TRBJ1-1; D gene unclear. Per the germline V gene, CDR1 is SGHDT and CDR2 is YYEEEE. Trimming removed 1 base from V and 2 bases from J, with 9 bases in between. This CDR3 has 14 residues. The DNA of the CDR3 is TGTGCCAGCAGCTTGCTGGGCGTCAACACTGAAGCTTTCTTT. Translating gives CASSLLGVNTEAFF.